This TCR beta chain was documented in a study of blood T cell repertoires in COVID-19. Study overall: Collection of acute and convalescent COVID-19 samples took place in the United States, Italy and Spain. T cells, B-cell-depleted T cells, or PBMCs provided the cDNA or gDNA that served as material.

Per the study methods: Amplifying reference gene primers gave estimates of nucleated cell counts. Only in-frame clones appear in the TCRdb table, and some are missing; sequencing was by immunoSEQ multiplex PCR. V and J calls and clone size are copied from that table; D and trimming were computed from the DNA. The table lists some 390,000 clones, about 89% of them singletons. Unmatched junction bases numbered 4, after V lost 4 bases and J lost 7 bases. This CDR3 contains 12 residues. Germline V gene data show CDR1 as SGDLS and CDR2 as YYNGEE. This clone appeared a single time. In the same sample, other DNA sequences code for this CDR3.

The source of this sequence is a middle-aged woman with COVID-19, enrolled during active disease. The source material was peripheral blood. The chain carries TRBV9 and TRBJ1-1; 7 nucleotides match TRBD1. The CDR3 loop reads CASSPGTVEAFF. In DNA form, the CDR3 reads TGTGCCAGCAGCCCGGGGACAGTTGAAGCTTTCTTT.